Shown below are 11 T cell receptor beta chains from a single sample sequenced in a study of control samples from healthy donors and cancer patients. Profiling relied on immunoSEQ multiplex PCR, and the TCRdb table lists in-frame clones only, not all of them. The data hold about 20,000 clones, with around 83% observed a single time. Sequenced: PBMCs. These receptors all come from a man between 60 and 75 years old with head and neck cancer.

This clone turned up a few times. The rearrangement links TRBV2 to TRBJ2-7; D remains unclear. CDR1 SNHLY and CDR2 FYNNEI come from the germline V gene. The length of the CDR3 is 12 residues. Between the trimmed V and J ends, which lost 8 bases and 2 bases, there was a span of 10 bases. The CDR3 DNA sequence: TGTGCCAGCGGCGGCGGTACCTACGAGCAGTACTTC. It is translated as CASGGGTYEQYF.

This clone was found once. The V and J genes are TRBV12-5 and TRBJ2-2; D is unclear. This CDR3 contains 16 residues. Germline CDR1 and CDR2: LGHNT and FRNRAP. V shed 3 bases and J shed 2 bases, with 13 bases lying between them. The CDR3 sequence is CASGFPVGQNTGELFF. Written as DNA, the CDR3 is TGTGCTAGTGGTTTTCCGGTGGGCCAAAACACCGGGGAGCTGTTTTTT.

This clone was observed a few times. The sample contains more than one DNA sequence encoding this CDR3. The CDR3 DNA reads TGTGCCAGCAGTTACAGCCCTTCCTACGAGCAGTACTTC. It yields the protein CASSYSPSYEQYF. The V gene is TRBV6-5, the J gene TRBJ2-7; D unresolved. Germline values: CDR1 MNHEY, CDR2 SVGAGI. V lost 2 bases and J lost 1, with 6 bases in between. The CDR3 extends over 13 amino acids.

The V call is TRBV29-1, the J call TRBJ1-2, with 7 bases matching TRBD1. CDR1 SQVTM and CDR2 ANQGSEA come from the germline V gene. J was trimmed by 2 bases and V by 7 bases; bases with no gene match: 7. This CDR3 has 13 amino acids. The CDR3 nucleotides are TGCAGCGCAAAACGGGGACAGAACTATGGCTACACCTTC. Translation: CSAKRGQNYGYTF. The full variable domain, in which reference TRBV29-1 and TRBJ1-2 provide the parts outside the CDR3, is SAVISQKPSRDICQRGTSLTIQCQVDSQVTMMFWYRQQPGQSLTLIATANQGSEATYESGFVIDKFPISRPNLTFSTLTVSNMSPEDSSIYLCSAKRGQNYGYTFGSGTRLTVV.

This sequence joins TRBV6-4 and TRBJ2-3; 8 bases are shared with TRBD1. Germline lookup yields CDR1 MRHNA and CDR2 SNTAGT. CDR3 length: 13 residues. CDR3 residues: CAMQGAWADTQYF. In nucleotides, the CDR3 is TGTGCGATGCAGGGGGCATGGGCAGATACGCAGTATTTT.

The chain carries TRBV6-2 or TRBV6-3 and TRBJ2-7; the D gene is possibly TRBD1 (5 bases). The CDR3 loop spans 13 amino acids. The V gene's germline CDR1 is MNHEY and CDR2 SVGEGT. V lost 0 bases and J lost 6, with 9 bases in between. DNA for the CDR3: TGTGCCAGCAGTTACTCACAACAGGTCGAGCAGTACTTC. Translated, it gives CASSYSQQVEQYF.

This chain uses TRBV7-6 with TRBJ2-7; 14 positions match TRBD2. The CDR3 has 15 residues. J lost 4 bases, V lost 3 bases, and 2 bases had no gene match. Germline V gene data show CDR1 as SGHVS and CDR2 as FNYEAQ. The CDR3 region has the DNA TGTGCCAGCAGCTTCCGACTAGCGGGGGGGTACGAGCAGTACTTC. Encoded protein: CASSFRLAGGYEQYF. Based on the CDR3 plus reference TRBV7-6 and TRBJ2-7, the full variable domain is GAGVSQSPRYKVTKRGQDVALRCDPISGHVSLYWYRQALGQGPEFLTYFNYEAQQDKSGLPNDRFSAERPEGSISTLTIQRTEQRDSAMYRCASSFRLAGGYEQYFGPGTRLTVT.

In the case of this clone: At one end, the junction sequence differs from germline, possibly due to a read error. The chain combines TRBV2 with TRBJ1-4; TRBD1 might be the D (5 bases). The CDR3 has 13 residues. Germline V gene lookup returns CDR1 SNHLY and CDR2 FYNNEI. CDR3 amino acids: CASSEVGGEKLFF. CDR3 DNA: TGTGCCAGCAGCGAAGTCGGGGGTGAAAAACTGTTTTTT.

The chain couples TRBV6-5 to TRBJ2-7; unclear D gene. The CDR3 contains 14 residues. Germline V lookup: CDR1 MNHEY, CDR2 SVGAGI. V lost 2 bases to trimming and J lost 4 bases, with 12 bases between them. Here the CDR3 reads CASSYGLREYEQYF. CDR3 bases: TGTGCCAGCAGTTACGGGCTTAGAGAATACGAGCAGTACTTC.

The chain links TRBV5-1 to TRBJ2-5; 8 bases line up with TRBD1. CDR1 and CDR2 from the germline V gene are SGHRS and YFSETQ. V dropped 4 bases and J dropped 5; count of bases not matched to a gene: 10. This CDR3 contains 15 residues. The CDR3 DNA is TGCGCCAGCAGCCGAAGGGGACAGGTCGGGGAGACCCAGTACTTC. It yields the protein CASSRRGQVGETQYF.

The chain recombines TRBV5-8 with TRBJ2-1, with TRBD2 matching over 14 bases. The V gene's germline CDR1 is SGHTS and CDR2 YDEGEE. The J segment lost 10 bases and the V segment lost 0 bases, leaving 3 bases of the junction unmatched. There are 15 residues in the CDR3. CDR3 sequence reads: CASSLEGLAGEEQFF. The CDR3 bases are TGTGCCAGCAGCTTGGAGGGACTAGCGGGAGAGGAGCAGTTCTTC.